Detailed here is one TCR beta chain. Between the trimmed V and J ends, which lost 1 base and 6 bases, there was a span of 19 bases. Germline values: CDR1 MNHNS, CDR2 SASEGT. This CDR3 has 16 residues. The sample belongs to a study of T cell responses to AZD1222 COVID-19 vaccine. Profiling relied on immunoSEQ multiplex PCR, and the TCRdb table lists in-frame clones only, not all of them. The sample lists approximately 110,000 clones, about 90% occurring once. The receptor's source is an adult in good health. The chain employs TRBV6-1 and TRBJ2-7; D tentatively fits TRBD1 or TRBD2 (5 bases each). Sequences were derived from peripheral blood, sampled on day 0 of AZD1222 vaccination. The CDR3 loop is CASSEGYRPLRGEQYF. The CDR3 DNA follows: TGTGCCAGCAGTGAAGGGTACAGGCCCCTCCGGGGCGAGCAGTACTTC.